The 21 T cell receptor beta chains below come from one sample, sequenced in a study of T cell responses to AZD1222 COVID-19 vaccine. Method: immunoSEQ multiplex PCR; TCRdb's copy keeps in-frame clones and lacks some. The sample lists some 170,000 clones, approximately 94% seen once, with roughly 5.5% in the top ten. This sample comprised peripheral blood, obtained 28 days after the second AZD1222 dose. These receptors were obtained from an adult who received the AZD1222 COVID-19 vaccine.

The chain recombines TRBV5-6 with TRBJ1-3, with D perhaps TRBD1 (5 bases). This CDR3 is 19 amino acids long. Trimming removed 3 bases from V and 0 bases from J, with 22 bases in between. Per germline, CDR1 SGHDT and CDR2 YYEEEE. DNA for the CDR3: TGTGCCAGCAGCTCTGAATACGGACATGAGGAGATCTCTGGAAACACCATATATTTT. Amino acids: CASSSEYGHEEISGNTIYF.

V is TRBV19 and J is TRBJ2-7; D might be TRBD1 or TRBD2, each matching 5 bases. Germline values: CDR1 LNHDA, CDR2 SQIVND (reference sequence). V was shortened by 7 bases and J by 3 bases, with 7 bases between the two germline ends. There are 11 residues in the CDR3. CDR3 nucleotides: TGTGCCAGTATGGGGGACTACGAGCAGTACTTC. Its protein product is CASMGDYEQYF.

This chain joins TRBV27 and TRBJ1-2; D may be TRBD1 (5 bases). Trimming removed 5 bases from V and 8 bases from J, with 18 bases in between. The CDR3 is 14 amino acids. The germline gives CDR1 MNHEY, CDR2 SMNVEV (reference sequence). CDR3 coding DNA: TGTGCCAGCAGTCCGAGGGGACGCCTCGGCGGCTACACCTTC. This gives the protein CASSPRGRLGGYTF.

The chain recombines TRBV28 with TRBJ1-2; no firm D call. Trimming shortened V by 6 bases and J by 7 bases, and 15 bases separated the two germline ends. Germline-derived CDR1 and CDR2 are MDHEN and SYDVKM. The CDR3 spans 13 residues. The CDR3 DNA follows: TGTGCCAGCAGCCCTACCATAGTATCTGGCTACACCTTC. It specifies CASSPTIVSGYTF.

V is TRBV5-1 and J is TRBJ2-1, with D possibly TRBD2 on 5 matching bases. This CDR3 spans 15 amino acids. Germline CDR1 reads SGHRS; CDR2 reads YFSETQ. Trimming stripped 4 bases from V and 0 bases from J, with 11 bases between. The chain's CDR3 is CASSRDYSSYNEQFF. The CDR3 region has the DNA TGCGCCAGCAGCCGAGACTACAGCTCCTACAATGAGCAGTTCTTC.

This chain joins TRBV4-3 and TRBJ1-3; 8 nucleotides align to TRBD1. This CDR3 is built from 18 residues. CDR1 is LGHNA, CDR2 YSLEER, per germline. V dropped 0 bases and J dropped 0; count of bases not matched to a gene: 7. The CDR3 spells CASSQDSTGVYSGNTIYF. In DNA form, the CDR3 reads TGCGCCAGCAGCCAAGATTCGACAGGGGTCTACTCTGGAAACACCATATATTTT.

The chain carries TRBV6-5 and TRBJ2-1; TRBD2 is a possible D gene (6 bases). The CDR3 length is 13 residues. Trimming pared 11 bases from V and 10 bases from J, leaving 21 bases between. Germline CDR1 and CDR2: MNHEY and SVGAGI. The CDR3 nucleotides are TGTGCCGGCCGAAAGACCGGGACTTCCGAGCAGTTCTTC. Translated: CAGRKTGTSEQFF.

This sequence joins TRBV2 and TRBJ2-1; 8 bases fit TRBD1. Germline values: CDR1 SNHLY, CDR2 FYNNEI. The CDR3 length is 15 residues. The ends lost 2 bases at V and 3 bases at J; junction bases unmatched: 3. CDR3 nucleotides: TGTGCCAGCAGTGAAAGGACAGGGATCTACAATGAGCAGTTCTTC. Amino acid sequence: CASSERTGIYNEQFF.

CDR3 residues: CASSVGDSGTSSYEQYF. The CDR3 coding sequence is TGTGCCAGCAGCGTAGGGGATAGCGGGACCAGCTCCTACGAGCAGTACTTC. The genes are TRBV9 and TRBJ2-7, with TRBD2 matching over 8 bases. V was clipped by 0 bases and J by 0 bases; unmatched bases: 8. Germline values: CDR1 SGDLS, CDR2 YYNGEE. The CDR3 runs to 17 residues. Full variable domain (rest looked up from reference TRBV9 and TRBJ2-7): DSGVTQTPKHLITATGQRVTLRCSPRSGDLSVYWYQQSLDQGLQFLIQYYNGEERAKGNILERFSAQQFPDLHSELNLSSLELGDSALYFCASSVGDSGTSSYEQYFGPGTRLTVT.

V gene TRBV7-2 combines with J gene TRBJ1-5; perhaps TRBD1 as D (5 bases). This CDR3 region has 15 residues. The germline V gene has CDR1 SGHTA and CDR2 FQGNSA. Trimming shortened V by 1 base and J by 4 bases, and 11 bases separated the two germline ends. CDR3: CASSLVSGTNQPQHF. The CDR3 coding sequence is TGTGCCAGCAGCTTAGTTTCGGGGACGAATCAGCCCCAGCATTTT.

This clone was seen a handful of times. CDR3 in amino acids: CASSQDYDSWSKNIQYF. The CDR3 DNA follows: TGCGCCAGCAGCCAAGATTACGACAGTTGGAGCAAAAACATTCAGTACTTC. The chain joins TRBV4-1 to TRBJ2-4; D is perhaps TRBD1 (5 bases). Germline V CDR1 and CDR2: MGHRA, YSYEKL. Deletions cut 0 bases from V and 3 bases from J, with 15 bases between. The CDR3 covers 17 residues.

The chain links TRBV6-5 to TRBJ1-4, with D uncertain. Trimming left V 6 bases short and J 7 bases short, with 18 bases between. This CDR3 spans 15 amino acids. CDR1 MNHEY and CDR2 SVGAGI come from the germline V gene. The CDR3 DNA is TGTGCCAGCAGGGCCAACAACGTGTTTAGTGAAAAACTGTTTTTT. This codes for CASRANNVFSEKLFF.

The chain uses TRBV6-2 or TRBV6-3 and TRBJ2-5, with TRBD1 matching 8 bases. V shed 5 bases and J 7 bases; nucleotides not matched to a gene: 12. The CDR3 runs 15 residues. From germline, CDR1 is MNHEY and CDR2 SVGEGT. Here the CDR3 DNA reads TGTGCCAGCAGTATGTGGACAGGGCCCGAGGGGACCCAGTACTTC. Its protein is CASSMWTGPEGTQYF.

This chain connects TRBV27 to TRBJ2-3, with TRBD2 matching 7 bases. This CDR3 has 11 amino acids. V was clipped by 5 bases and J by 10 bases; unmatched bases: 3. Germline loops: CDR1 MNHEY, CDR2 SMNVEV (reference sequence). The CDR3 here is CASSIGLAQYF. In DNA form, the CDR3 reads TGTGCCAGCAGTATAGGACTAGCGCAGTATTTT.

The gene calls are TRBV2 and TRBJ2-5, with TRBD1 matching over 8 bases. V shed 9 bases, J shed 5 bases, and the junction held 2 bases outside the gene matches. CDR3 size: 11 residues. CDR1 SNHLY and CDR2 FYNNEI come from the germline V gene. CDR3 loop: CASRDRETQYF. In nucleotides, the CDR3 is TGTGCCAGTAGGGACAGGGAGACCCAGTACTTC. The full variable domain, with the rest looked up from reference TRBV2 and TRBJ2-5, is EPEVTQTPSHQVTQMGQEVILRCVPISNHLYFYWYRQILGQKVEFLVSFYNNEISEKSEIFDDQFSVERPDGSNFTLKIRSTKLEDSAMYFCASRDRETQYFGPGTRLLVL.

The CDR3 DNA is TGTGCCAGCAGTGGGGGGGCAGATACGCAGTATTTT. Its protein is CASSGGADTQYF. The V gene is TRBV2, the J gene TRBJ2-3; TRBD2 is a possible D gene (6 bases). From germline, CDR1 is SNHLY and CDR2 FYNNEI. With 4 bases removed from V and 4 bases from J, the gap between germline ends came to 6 bases. The CDR3 totals 12 residues.

Here the CDR3 DNA reads TGTGCCAGCTCATCCGGACCGTCCAGCTCCTACGAGCAGTACTTC. Amino acids: CASSSGPSSSYEQYF. V gene TRBV18 combines with J gene TRBJ2-7; D gene unclear. Germline assignment: CDR1 KGHSH and CDR2 LQKENI. V lost 5 bases and J 0 bases, leaving 14 bases between the germline ends. CDR3 size: 15 residues.

V gene TRBV24-1 combines with J gene TRBJ2-7, with D perhaps matching TRBD1 (6 bases). Trimming took 5 bases from V and 5 from J, leaving 18 bases between them. Germline assignment: CDR1 KGHDR and CDR2 SFDVKD. This CDR3 comprises 15 residues. In DNA form, the CDR3 reads TGTGCCACCAGTGGCGATCAGGGGTCCCTGGACGAGCAGTACTTC. Translated, it gives CATSGDQGSLDEQYF.

The genes are TRBV14 and TRBJ2-1, with D hard to call. Trimming removed 4 bases from V and 8 bases from J, with 12 bases in between. This CDR3 comprises 13 residues. Germline V gives CDR1 SGHDN, CDR2 FVKESK. Written as DNA, the CDR3 is TGTGCCAGCAGCCCCATTAGCCCTTATGAGCAGTTCTTC. Translated: CASSPISPYEQFF. The full variable domain, rest sourced from reference TRBV14 and TRBJ2-1, is EAGVTQFPSHSVIEKGQTVTLRCDPISGHDNLYWYRRVMGKEIKFLLHFVKESKQDESGMPNNRFLAERTGGTYSTLKVQPAELEDSGVYFCASSPISPYEQFFGPGTRLTVL.

The genes are TRBV6-6 and TRBJ1-2; D is possibly TRBD1 (5 bases). With 5 bases removed from V and 7 bases from J, the gap between germline ends came to 17 bases. In germline, CDR1 is MNHNY, CDR2 SVGAGI (reference sequence). The CDR3 runs 14 residues. This chain's CDR3 is CASSRGEGSTGYTF. The CDR3 bases are TGTGCCAGCAGTAGAGGGGAGGGTTCGACTGGCTACACCTTC.

This clone occurred once. J is TRBJ1-5 and V is TRBV28; D perhaps matches TRBD1 (6 bases). V was pared by 6 bases and J by 4 bases, with 16 bases between. CDR1 and CDR2 (germline): MDHEN, SYDVKM. The CDR3 covers 15 residues. CDR3 in amino acids: CASSLQGSLNQPQHF. The DNA for the CDR3 is TGTGCCAGCAGCCTACAGGGATCCTTAAATCAGCCCCAGCATTTT.